These 15 T cell receptor beta chains share one sample of origin, sequenced in a study of T cells in Graves' hyperthyroidism and ophthalmopathy. Amplified TCR beta CDR3 regions came from RNA transcripts. TCR CDR3 regions were first amplified by RT-PCR with HTBI primers. TCRdb re-called the multiplex PCR reads with MiXCR, one entry per CDR3 protein. The sample has 650,000 to 700,000 distinct CDR3 sequences, 15% to 20% seen once. Material for sequencing was blood. The receptor set was obtained from a man aged 45 to 65 with Graves' hyperthyroidism.

This sequence joins TRBV27 and TRBJ2-6; D not certain. From germline, CDR1 is MNHEY and CDR2 SMNVEV (reference sequence). V was shortened by 7 bases and J by 0 bases, with 13 bases between the two germline ends. The CDR3 is 16 amino acids. The CDR3 here is CASNHISVSGANVLTF. CDR3 DNA sequence: TGTGCCAGCAACCATATTAGTGTCTCTGGGGCCAACGTCCTGACTTTC.

This clonotype was counted many times. The chain uses TRBV7-9 and TRBJ2-5; D is unresolved. From germline, CDR1 is SEHNR and CDR2 FQNEAQ (reference sequence). The CDR3 is 13 residues long. The germline V and J ends were trimmed by 1 base and 5 bases, with 8 bases remaining between them. CDR3 protein: CASSLVMAETQYF. In DNA, the CDR3 is TGTGCCAGCAGCTTAGTTATGGCGGAGACCCAGTACTTC.

The J gene is TRBJ2-2, the V gene TRBV27; D may correspond to TRBD1 or TRBD2 (5 bases each). Germline V lookup: CDR1 MNHEY, CDR2 SMNVEV (reference sequence). V lost 5 bases and J 8 bases, leaving 18 bases between the germline ends. The CDR3 runs 15 residues. The CDR3 DNA reads TGTGCCAGCAGTCGCCGGGACCCGCGCATAGGGGAGCTGTTTTTT. Translating gives CASSRRDPRIGELFF.

V is TRBV20-1 and J is TRBJ1-3; D ambiguous. The germline gives CDR1 DFQATT, CDR2 SNEGSKA (reference sequence). Trimming shortened V by 3 bases and J by 0 bases, and 6 bases separated the two germline ends. This CDR3 has 13 amino acids. The CDR3 nucleotides read TGCAGTGCTAGCTATGGCTCTGGAAACACCATATATTTT. Residues: CSASYGSGNTIYF.

This clonotype was counted many times. V and J are TRBV30 and TRBJ1-1; TRBD1 matches 7 bases. The CDR3 has 14 residues. Germline CDR1 is GTSNPN and CDR2 is SVGIG (reference sequence). The V and J ends lost 2 bases and 4 bases, in that order; junction bases with no gene match: 7. The DNA for the CDR3 is TGTGCCTGGAGTTCACAGGGGATGGTCACTGAAGCTTTCTTT. The encoded protein is CAWSSQGMVTEAFF.

V usage is TRBV19 and J usage is TRBJ1-5; the match to TRBD1 covers 12 bases. CDR1 and CDR2 from the germline V gene are LNHDA and SQIVND (reference sequence). With V trimmed by 3 bases and J by 7 bases, 10 bases remained unmatched. The CDR3 is made up of 17 amino acids. The CDR3 region has the DNA TGTGCCAGTAGTATCACTGGGACAGGGGGCCTGAGACAGCCCCAGCATTTT. It codes for CASSITGTGGLRQPQHF.

This clonotype was counted at least ten times. This sequence joins TRBV7-2 and TRBJ2-5; tentative D call: TRBD2 (6 bases). This CDR3 comprises 16 residues. Trimming cost V 1 base and J 7 bases, with 19 bases left between them. The V gene's germline CDR1 is SGHTA and CDR2 FQGNSA. Here the CDR3 DNA reads TGTGCCAGCAGCTTAGTGGGTGTCGGGAGTCCCGGGACCCAGTACTTC. Translated: CASSLVGVGSPGTQYF. The variable domain in full, with the rest retrieved from reference TRBV7-2 and TRBJ2-5, is GAGVSQSPSNKVTEKGKDVELRCDPISGHTALYWYRQSLGQGLEFLIYFQGNSAPDKSGLPSDRFSAERTGGSVSTLTIQRTQQEDSAVYLCASSLVGVGSPGTQYFGPGTRLLVL.

V and J are TRBV27 and TRBJ2-1, with 9 bases fitting TRBD2. Germline lookup yields CDR1 MNHEY and CDR2 SMNVEV (reference sequence). V trimming: 11 bases; J trimming: 5 bases; junction bases outside the gene matches: 7. The CDR3 runs to 13 residues. This chain's CDR3 is CAVAGVEDNEQFF. The DNA for the CDR3 is TGTGCCGTAGCGGGAGTGGAGGACAATGAGCAGTTCTTC.

The sample holds many counts of this clonotype. The chain uses TRBV15 and TRBJ2-1, with D unclear. CDR3 length: 16 residues. V lost 0 bases and J 3 bases, leaving 12 bases between the germline ends. Germline-derived CDR1 and CDR2 are LNHNV and YYDKDF (reference sequence). The CDR3 region is CATSRDSDTGYNEQFF. CDR3 nucleotide sequence: TGTGCCACCAGCAGAGATTCGGATACCGGCTACAATGAGCAGTTCTTC.

This clonotype was seen at least ten times. The junction differs from germline at one of its ends, possibly a read error. The genes are TRBV28 and TRBJ2-3, with D uncertain. Germline loops: CDR1 MDHEN, CDR2 SYDVKM. The CDR3 consists of 14 residues. The CDR3 DNA is TGTGCCAGCAATTTAGGGCCACTACCCGATACGCAGTATTTT. Its translation: CASNLGPLPDTQYF. Full variable domain (missing parts from reference TRBV28 and TRBJ2-3): DVKVTQSSRYLVKRTGEKVFLECVQDMDHENMFWYRQDPGLGLRLIYFSYDVKMKEKGDIPEGYSVSREKKERFSLILESASTNQTSMYLCASNLGPLPDTQYFGPGTRLTVL.

This clonotype came up a few times. The chain couples TRBV28 to TRBJ1-2; tentatively, D is TRBD1 (5 bases). Germline loops: CDR1 MDHEN, CDR2 SYDVKM. With 7 bases removed from V and 0 bases from J, the gap between germline ends came to 15 bases. The CDR3 covers 15 residues. CDR3 DNA: TGTGCCAGCACCCAAAGCGGGGCGGCTAACTATGGCTACACCTTC. Translating gives CASTQSGAANYGYTF.

This clonotype was counted only a few times. V and J are TRBV6-1 and TRBJ2-7; D not certain. Germline loops: CDR1 MNHNS, CDR2 SASEGT. The CDR3 has 12 residues. Trimming shortened V by 5 bases and J by 7 bases, and 12 bases separated the two germline ends. Written as DNA, the CDR3 is TGTGCCAGCAGTCTAAGGATGGGGGAGCAGTACTTC. Its translation is CASSLRMGEQYF.

The gene calls are TRBV9 and TRBJ2-7; perhaps D is TRBD1 or TRBD2 (5 bases each). V lost 4 bases and J 3 bases, leaving 17 bases between the germline ends. The CDR3 spans 15 residues. Germline-derived CDR1 and CDR2 are SGDLS and YYNGEE. CDR3 amino acids: CASSRWGGLFYEQYF. The CDR3 nucleotides read TGTGCCAGCAGCCGCTGGGGCGGACTCTTCTACGAGCAGTACTTC.

Of note for this clonotype: This may stem from a read error, because a much larger clone lies one nucleotide away. The chain has TRBV30 and TRBJ1-2; the D gene is possibly TRBD1 (6 bases). Germline CDR1 reads GTSNPN; CDR2 reads SVGIG (reference sequence). There are 11 residues in the CDR3. V was shortened by 8 bases and J by 4 bases, with 11 bases between the two germline ends. The CDR3 spells CAKGGSYGYTF. In nucleotides, the CDR3 is TGTGCCAAGGGGGGCAGCTATGGCTACACCTTC.

The chain employs TRBV7-9 and TRBJ2-1, with D tentatively TRBD1 or TRBD2 (5 bases each). Germline V gene lookup returns CDR1 SEHNR and CDR2 FQNEAQ (reference sequence). Trimming took off 1 base at V and 3 bases at J, with 10 bases between the two ends. This CDR3 spans 15 amino acids. The CDR3 spells CASSLGGFGYNEQFF. The CDR3 bases are TGTGCCAGCAGCTTAGGGGGGTTTGGCTACAATGAGCAGTTCTTC.